The following is a T cell receptor beta chain sequence with its context. As yet, its antigen is unknown. The sample belongs to a study of T cell responses to AZD1222 COVID-19 vaccine. Points from the study as a whole: The study sampled repertoires only after the peak T cell response.

This CDR3 has 14 residues. V dropped 2 bases and J dropped 4 bases, with 11 bases sitting between them. CDR1 and CDR2 (germline): LGHNA, YSLEER. Using immunoSEQ multiplex PCR, the repertoire was profiled, and TCRdb retains in-frame clones only, with some absent. The data hold about 120,000 clones, with 70% to 85% observed a single time. Source: peripheral blood, taken 28 days after the second AZD1222 dose. This clonotype was sampled from an adult who received the AZD1222 COVID-19 vaccine. J is TRBJ1-2 and V is TRBV4-3; TRBD1 is a possible D gene (5 bases). The CDR3 region is CASSQPGTGYGYTF. CDR3 in DNA: TGCGCCAGCAGCCAACCCGGGACGGGCTATGGCTACACCTTC.